A selection of T cell receptor beta chains follows, all from one sample in a study of blood T cell repertoires in COVID-19. The data were produced by immunoSEQ multiplex PCR, yet TCRdb's version contains in-frame clones alone and is incomplete. The sample lists 30,000 to 35,000 clones; roughly 89% were seen once. Sequencing was carried out using peripheral blood. The source of these receptors is a man older than 75 with acute or convalescent COVID-19. Each CDR3 is given with its conserved first and last residue. The D gene is left open where the match is weak. Where a row states a size, it is once, few, many or the class of an expanded clone; other rows omit it.

>.|.|TRBV6-5|TRBJ1-3
CASSYSSISGNTIYF
TGTGCCAGCAGTTACTCGTCCATCTCTGGAAACACCATATATTTT
>.|.|TRBV18|TRBJ2-3
CASSPVRSRTDTQYF
TGTGCCAGCTCACCAGTGCGTTCTCGCACAGATACGCAGTATTTT
>TRBD2|once|TRBV6-5|TRBJ2-3
CASSDSSGPVSQYF
TGTGCCAGCAGTGACTCTAGCGGACCGGTATCGCAGTATTTT
>.|.|TRBV11-2|TRBJ2-2
CASSFRSGWNTGELFF
TGTGCCAGCAGCTTCAGATCGGGATGGAACACCGGGGAGCTGTTTTTT
>TRBD1|.|TRBV5-1|TRBJ2-5
CASRGAPGQGLETQYF
TGCGCCAGCAGGGGGGCCCCGGGACAGGGGCTGGAGACCCAGTACTTC
>.|.|TRBV30|TRBJ1-2
CAWSVRGRAVLEGYTF
TGTGCCTGGAGTGTAAGGGGCAGGGCGGTTCTAGAGGGCTACACCTTC
>.|.|TRBV11-2|TRBJ2-5
CASSPKGGSETQYF
TGTGCCAGCAGCCCCAAGGGGGGGTCCGAGACCCAGTACTTC
>TRBD2|.|TRBV4-1|TRBJ2-1
CASSQLTSGRAGGNEQFF
TGCGCCAGCAGCCAGCTAACTAGCGGGAGGGCCGGTGGGAATGAGCAGTTCTTC
>TRBD2|.|TRBV7-2|TRBJ2-1
CASSLSGGGHNEQFF
TGTGCCAGCAGCTTAAGCGGGGGGGGCCACAATGAGCAGTTCTTC
>.|.|TRBV5-1|TRBJ1-1
CASSLARRTEAFF
TGCGCCAGCAGCCTCGCCAGGAGGACTGAAGCTTTCTTT
>.|.|TRBV7-2|TRBJ1-1
CASSLNRVGMNTEAFF
TGTGCCAGCAGCTTAAACAGGGTGGGAATGAACACTGAAGCTTTCTTT
>.|.|TRBV3-1/TRBV3-2|TRBJ2-1
CASSQVLGSNEQFF
TGTGCCAGCAGCCAAGTTCTAGGGAGCAATGAGCAGTTCTTC
>.|few|TRBV7-2|TRBJ1-2
CASSFDSGYGYTF
TGTGCCAGCAGCTTTGACAGTGGTTATGGCTACACCTTC
>TRBD1|.|TRBV5-1|TRBJ2-7
CASSPFGTGVREQYF
TGCGCCAGCAGCCCCTTTGGCACAGGGGTAAGGGAGCAGTACTTC
>.|.|TRBV3-1/TRBV3-2|TRBJ1-5
CASSQTPNQPQHF
TGTGCCAGCAGCCAGACACCTAATCAGCCCCAGCATTTT
>.|.|TRBV5-6|TRBJ2-5
CASSSLTRDQETQYF
TGTGCCAGCAGCTCCCTAACACGGGACCAAGAGACCCAGTACTTC
>.|.|TRBV11-3|TRBJ1-1
CASSLVWNTEAFF
TGTGCCAGCAGCTTAGTCTGGAACACTGAAGCTTTCTTT
>.|.|TRBV11-3|TRBJ2-1
CASSLGGAGVGEQFF
TGTGCCAGCAGCTTAGGGGGGGCGGGAGTTGGTGAGCAGTTCTTC
>.|once|TRBV18|TRBJ1-1
CASSPGTNTEAFF
TGTGCCAGCTCACCAGGCACAAACACTGAAGCTTTCTTT
>.|.|TRBV20-1|TRBJ2-7
CSARSGFEQYF
TGCAGTGCTAGATCCGGGTTCGAGCAGTACTTC
>TRBD2|.|TRBV5-4|TRBJ2-1
CASSNGLAGGIPFF
TGTGCCAGCAGCAACGGACTAGCGGGAGGGATCCCGTTCTTC
>.|.|TRBV6-6|TRBJ1-3
CASSSKRGTTIYF
TGTGCCAGCAGTTCTAAACGGGGTACGACCATATATTTT
>TRBD2|.|TRBV28|TRBJ2-6
CASSLASGRAVPGGANVLTF
TGTGCCAGCAGTTTAGCTAGCGGGAGGGCCGTCCCCGGTGGGGCCAACGTCCTGACTTTC
>TRBD2|.|TRBV5-1|TRBJ2-2
CASSPWVAGDSGELFF
TGCGCCAGCAGCCCCTGGGTAGCGGGAGACAGCGGGGAGCTGTTTTTT
>.|.|TRBV10-3|TRBJ2-1
CAIKQENNNEQFF
TGTGCCATCAAACAGGAGAATAACAATGAGCAGTTCTTC
>TRBD1|.|TRBV15|TRBJ1-4
CATSRDRVNEKLFF
TGTGCCACCAGCCGCGACAGGGTTAATGAAAAACTGTTTTTT
>.|.|TRBV3-1/TRBV3-2|TRBJ2-1
CASSQDGSGLSSYNEQFF
TGTGCCAGCAGCCAAGACGGGAGCGGTTTGAGCTCCTACAATGAGCAGTTCTTC
>.|.|TRBV4-1|TRBJ1-1
CASSQILLTEAFF
TGCGCCAGCAGCCAAATCCTCCTCACTGAAGCTTTCTTT
>TRBD2|.|TRBV7-8|TRBJ2-1
CASSFTSGEGNEQFF
TGTGCCAGCAGTTTCACTAGCGGGGAGGGGAATGAGCAGTTCTTC
>TRBD1|few|TRBV11-2|TRBJ1-2
CASSFPRQGQGYRTF
TGTGCCAGCAGCTTTCCCCGCCAGGGACAGGGCTATCGCACCTTC
>.|.|TRBV9|TRBJ1-1
CASSAQQVVGEAFF
TGTGCCAGCAGCGCGCAACAGGTGGTGGGTGAAGCTTTCTTT
>.|.|TRBV27|TRBJ2-2
CASSLSRSGELFF
TGTGCCAGCAGTTTATCTCGCAGCGGGGAGCTGTTTTTT